One sample yielded the 18 T cell receptor beta chains listed below, sequenced in a study of blood T cells in healthy people across ages. The second PCR ran about 6 to 12 cycles with a sample-barcoded 5' primer and J-beta primers. Using its own MiXCR run on the 5' RACE reads, TCRdb lists one record per CDR3 protein. The data hold approximately 770,000 distinct CDR3 sequences, with roughly 60% observed a single time. The sequenced sample consisted of blood. The source is a man aged 30 to 45 in good health.

Remarks on this clonotype: The junction shows a germline mismatch at one end, possibly a read error. The chain combines TRBV7-7 with TRBJ2-7; TRBD1 might be the D (5 bases). Germline CDR1 and CDR2: SSHAT and FNYEAQ (reference sequence). The CDR3 runs 13 residues. The DNA of the CDR3 is TGTGCTAGCAGCGCGTACATAGACAGTAGCTTGTACTTC. Protein: CASSAYIDSSLYF.

This clonotype was seen more than once but under ten times. This chain connects TRBV9 to TRBJ2-3; D not certain. Germline loops: CDR1 SGDLS, CDR2 YYNGEE. CDR3 length equals 13 residues. The germline V and J ends were trimmed by 3 bases and 8 bases, with 13 bases remaining between them. The CDR3 region is CASSAPTSSTQYF. CDR3 in DNA: TGTGCCAGCAGCGCCCCGACCTCGAGTACGCAGTATTTT. Combining the CDR3 with reference TRBV9 and TRBJ2-3 gives the whole variable domain DSGVTQTPKHLITATGQRVTLRCSPRSGDLSVYWYQQSLDQGLQFLIQYYNGEERAKGNILERFSAQQFPDLHSELNLSSLELGDSALYFCASSAPTSSTQYFGPGTRLTVL.

The chain employs TRBV27 and TRBJ2-3, with D tentatively TRBD2 (5 bases). The CDR3 length is 14 residues. CDR1 and CDR2 from the germline V gene are MNHEY and SMNVEV (reference sequence). V lost 2 bases, J lost 5 bases, and 11 bases lay in between. Here the CDR3 reads CASSLQAREDTQYF. Here the CDR3 DNA reads TGTGCCAGCAGTTTACAGGCCCGGGAAGATACGCAGTATTTT.

This clonotype was counted between two and nine times. This rearrangement joins TRBV21-1 to TRBJ2-7; the DNA was not used to check the table's D call, TRBD1. TRBV21-1 is a pseudogene segment. The length of the CDR3 is 16 residues. The CDR3 nucleotides read TGTGCCAGCAGCAAAGTTCGAGGACAGGGTAACGACGAGCAGTACTTC. Protein sequence: CASSKVRGQGNDEQYF.

V gene TRBV7-6 combines with J gene TRBJ1-1; the D is unclear. Germline assignment: CDR1 SGHVS and CDR2 FNYEAQ. Trimming stripped 1 base from V and 3 bases from J, with 6 bases between. The CDR3 runs to 13 residues. CDR3 nucleotide sequence: TGTGCCAGCAGCTTAGGGGCATACACTGAAGCTTTCTTT. This encodes CASSLGAYTEAFF.

The chain employs TRBV3-1 and TRBJ2-5; possibly TRBD1 for D (6 bases). The CDR3 runs 14 residues. From germline, CDR1 is LGHDT and CDR2 YNNKEL (reference sequence). Trimming pared 1 base from V and 11 bases from J, leaving 17 bases between. This chain's CDR3 is CASSQGGGGNEQYF. DNA for the CDR3: TGTGCCAGCAGCCAAGGGGGTGGGGGCAATGAGCAGTACTTC.

The chain employs TRBV3-1 and TRBJ2-5; D uncertain. The J call may be faulty, since TRBJ2-7 better matches the DNA end. Germline CDR1 reads LGHDT; CDR2 reads YNNKEL (reference sequence). This CDR3 is built from 15 residues. Written as DNA, the CDR3 is TGTGCCAGCAGCCAACGGCACATGGGTGCGGACGAGCAGTACTTC. Translation gives CASSQRHMGADEQYF.

As for this clonotype: One junction end does not reproduce the germline sequence, and a read error may be involved. J is TRBJ2-5 and V is TRBV4-2, with 8 positions matching TRBD2. The J call could be wrong; TRBJ2-7 is a better fit for the DNA end. The CDR3 has 15 amino acids. Germline CDR1 reads LGHNA; CDR2 reads YNFKEQ. In nucleotides, the CDR3 is TGTACCAGCAGCCAAGATGGTCGGGAGGGCTACGAGCAGTACTTC. The encoded protein is CTSSQDGREGYEQYF.

V and J are TRBV20-1 and TRBJ2-7; 11 bases match TRBD2. The CDR3 loop spans 14 amino acids. V was pared by 2 bases and J by 2 bases, with 2 bases of the junction left unmatched. The germline V gene has CDR1 DFQATT and CDR2 SNEGSKA (reference sequence). CDR3 DNA sequence: TGCAGTGCTAGACTAGCGGGGGGCACCTACGAGCAGTACTTC. Amino acids: CSARLAGGTYEQYF.

The rearrangement uses TRBV20-1 and TRBJ2-1, with TRBD1 identical over 7 bases. Germline-derived CDR1 and CDR2 are DFQATT and SNEGSKA (reference sequence). Germline trimming cut 4 bases from V and 2 bases from J; bases unmatched to any gene: 2. The CDR3 covers 13 residues. The CDR3 is CSATGQTYNEQFF. The DNA for the CDR3 is TGCAGTGCTACGGGACAGACCTACAATGAGCAGTTCTTC.

The chain recombines TRBV6-6 with TRBJ1-5; D is possibly TRBD1 (5 bases). In germline, CDR1 is MNHNY, CDR2 SVGAGI (reference sequence). V dropped 7 bases and J dropped 6 bases, with 13 bases sitting between them. CDR3 length equals 13 residues. CDR3 sequence reads: CASNLGRSQPQHF. The CDR3 coding sequence is TGTGCCAGCAACCTGGGACGAAGTCAGCCCCAGCATTTT.

This sequence joins TRBV14 and TRBJ2-1, with unresolved D. CDR3 length equals 13 residues. Trimming pared 1 base from V and 6 bases from J, leaving 7 bases between. CDR1 and CDR2 (germline): SGHDN, FVKESK. Here the CDR3 DNA reads TGTGCCAGCAGCCAAGTTAATGGCAATGAGCAGTTCTTC. It is translated as CASSQVNGNEQFF.

In this sample, this clonotype turned up a few times. This chain joins TRBV12-3 or TRBV12-4 and TRBJ1-1; D perhaps matches TRBD1 (5 bases). This CDR3 contains 14 residues. V gave up 4 bases and J gave up 4 bases, with 13 bases separating them. The CDR3 coding sequence is TGTGCCAGCAGTTGGGGACGGGCGAGCACTGAAGCTTTCTTT. Translation: CASSWGRASTEAFF.

CDR3 in DNA: TGTGCCAGCAGCCGCGACAGGGCCATAATCAATGAGCAGTTCTTC. The encoded protein is CASSRDRAIINEQFF. V gene TRBV6-6 combines with J gene TRBJ2-1; TRBD1 matches 7 bases. The germline V gene has CDR1 MNHNY and CDR2 SVGAGI (reference sequence). J lost 6 bases, V lost 6 bases, and 11 bases had no gene match. CDR3 length: 15 amino acids.

The CDR3 DNA reads as TGTGCCAGCAGCCAAAAGGAGGACAGGCACAACTATGGCTACACCTTC. Amino acids: CASSQKEDRHNYGYTF. The chain recombines TRBV4-2 with TRBJ1-2, with 7 bases lining up with TRBD1. The V gene's germline CDR1 is LGHNA and CDR2 YNFKEQ. The CDR3 runs to 16 residues. The junction had 8 bases not matched to a gene; V was cut back by 2 bases and J by 2 bases.

In this sample, this clonotype turned up once. V gene TRBV29-1 combines with J gene TRBJ2-5; D call uncertain. This CDR3 contains 12 residues. The V gene's germline CDR1 is SQVTM and CDR2 ANQGSEA. The V end lost 8 bases, the J end lost 5 bases, and 15 bases lay between the germline ends. The CDR3 region has the DNA TGCAGCACCCAGCCGGTGGGGGAGACCCAGTACTTC. It translates to CSTQPVGETQYF.

This clonotype was found a few times. This chain joins TRBV6-5 and TRBJ2-1, with TRBD2 matching over 10 bases. The CDR3 length is 13 residues. Germline trimming cut 6 bases from V and 9 bases from J; bases unmatched to any gene: 5. Germline V CDR1 and CDR2: MNHEY, SVGAGI. CDR3 sequence: CASRPGLAIEQFF. The CDR3 nucleotides are TGTGCCAGCAGGCCGGGACTAGCGATTGAGCAGTTCTTC.

The chain employs TRBV6-4 and TRBJ1-2, with TRBD1 identical over 9 bases. Germline V CDR1 and CDR2: MRHNA, SNTAGT. The CDR3 length is 16 residues. V dropped 4 bases and J dropped 2; count of bases not matched to a gene: 8. The CDR3 sequence is CASSAEQGARNYGYTF. The CDR3 DNA follows: TGTGCCAGCAGTGCTGAACAGGGGGCCCGCAACTATGGCTACACCTTC.